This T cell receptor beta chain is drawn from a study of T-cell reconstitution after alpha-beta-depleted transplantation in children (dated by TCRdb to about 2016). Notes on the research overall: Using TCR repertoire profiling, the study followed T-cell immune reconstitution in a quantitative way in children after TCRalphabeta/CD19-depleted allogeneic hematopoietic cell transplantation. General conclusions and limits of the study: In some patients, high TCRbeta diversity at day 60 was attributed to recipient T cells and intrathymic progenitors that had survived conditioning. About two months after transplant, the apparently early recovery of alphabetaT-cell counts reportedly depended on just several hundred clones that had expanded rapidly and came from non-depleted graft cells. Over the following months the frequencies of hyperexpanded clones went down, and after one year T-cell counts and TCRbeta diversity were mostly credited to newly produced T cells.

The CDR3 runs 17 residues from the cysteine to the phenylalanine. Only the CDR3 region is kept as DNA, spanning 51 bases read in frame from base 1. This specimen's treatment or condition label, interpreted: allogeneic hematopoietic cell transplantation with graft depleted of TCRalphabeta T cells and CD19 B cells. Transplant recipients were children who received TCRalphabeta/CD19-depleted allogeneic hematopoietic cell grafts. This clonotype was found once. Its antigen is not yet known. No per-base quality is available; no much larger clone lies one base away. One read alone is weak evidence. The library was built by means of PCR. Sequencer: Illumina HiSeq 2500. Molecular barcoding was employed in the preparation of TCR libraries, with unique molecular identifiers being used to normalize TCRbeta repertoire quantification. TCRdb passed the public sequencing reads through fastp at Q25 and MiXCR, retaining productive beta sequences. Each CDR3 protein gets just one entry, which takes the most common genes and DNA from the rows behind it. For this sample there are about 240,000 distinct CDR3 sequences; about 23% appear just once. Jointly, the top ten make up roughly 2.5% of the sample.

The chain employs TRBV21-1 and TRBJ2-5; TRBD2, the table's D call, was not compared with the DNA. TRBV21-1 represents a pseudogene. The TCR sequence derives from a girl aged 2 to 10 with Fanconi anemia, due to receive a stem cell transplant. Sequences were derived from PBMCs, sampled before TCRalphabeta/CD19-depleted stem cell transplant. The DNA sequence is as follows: TGTGCCAGCAGCAAGAGGGCCGGTGGACTAGCGTCTGAGACCCAGTACTTC. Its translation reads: CASSKRAGGLASETQYF.